The clone carrying this T cell receptor (beta chain) was detected many times. The data stem from a study of T cells in Graves' hyperthyroidism and ophthalmopathy. RNA transcripts provided the source from which TCR beta CDR3 regions were amplified. The HTBI primer set drove a first-round RT-PCR of the TCR CDR3. TCRdb reanalysed the multiplex PCR reads using MiXCR and keeps one entry per CDR3 protein. The table lists about 350,000 distinct CDR3 sequences, approximately 15% of them singletons. Exclusion of patients followed from uncontrolled infection, other autoimmune disease, pregnancy or lactation. The CDR3 totals 14 residues. In germline, CDR1 is MDHEN, CDR2 SYDVKM. With 6 bases removed from V and 3 bases from J, the gap between germline ends came to 15 bases.

The V call is TRBV28, the J call TRBJ2-7; D perhaps matches TRBD1 (5 bases). The sequence was obtained from a woman aged 25 to 39 with Graves' hyperthyroidism. Sequenced material: blood. The CDR3, as DNA: TGTGCCAGCAGAAACTTCACACAGGACTACGAGCAGTACTTC. Its protein product is CASRNFTQDYEQYF.